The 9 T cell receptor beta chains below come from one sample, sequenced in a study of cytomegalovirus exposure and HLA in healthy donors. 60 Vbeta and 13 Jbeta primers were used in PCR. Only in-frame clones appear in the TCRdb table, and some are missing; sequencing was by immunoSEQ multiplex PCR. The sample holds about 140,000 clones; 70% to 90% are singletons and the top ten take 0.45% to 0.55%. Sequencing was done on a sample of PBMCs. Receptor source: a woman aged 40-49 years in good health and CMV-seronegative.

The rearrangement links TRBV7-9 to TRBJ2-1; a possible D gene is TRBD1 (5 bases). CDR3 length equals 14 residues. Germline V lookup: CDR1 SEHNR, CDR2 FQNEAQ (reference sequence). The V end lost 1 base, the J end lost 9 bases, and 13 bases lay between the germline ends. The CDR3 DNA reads TGTGCCAGCAGCTTAGATGGGGCCGCGGCTGAGCAGTTCTTC. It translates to CASSLDGAAAEQFF. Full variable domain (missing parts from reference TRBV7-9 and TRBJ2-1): DTGVSQNPRHKITKRGQNVTFRCDPISEHNRLYWYRQTLGQGPEFLTYFQNEAQLEKSRLLSDRFSAERPKGSFSTLEIQRTEQGDSAMYLCASSLDGAAAEQFFGPGTRLTVL.

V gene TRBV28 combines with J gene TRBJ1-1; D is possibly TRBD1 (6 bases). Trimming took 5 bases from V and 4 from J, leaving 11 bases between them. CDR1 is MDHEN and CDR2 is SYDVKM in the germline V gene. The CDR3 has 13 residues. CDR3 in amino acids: CASSRPGATEAFF. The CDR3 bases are TGTGCCAGCAGTCGACCAGGGGCCACTGAAGCTTTCTTT.

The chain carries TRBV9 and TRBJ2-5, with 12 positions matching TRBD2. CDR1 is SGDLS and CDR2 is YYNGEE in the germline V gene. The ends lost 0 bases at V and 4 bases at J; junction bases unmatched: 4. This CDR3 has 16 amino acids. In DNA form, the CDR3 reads TGTGCCAGCAGCGTAGGAGCTAGCGGGAGGGGAGAGACCCAGTACTTC. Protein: CASSVGASGRGETQYF.

CDR3 region: CASSLSLTGGSEQFF. The CDR3 DNA follows: TGCGCCAGCAGCTTGTCCCTGACAGGGGGCAGTGAGCAGTTCTTC. The chain uses TRBV5-1 and TRBJ2-1; 10 bases align to TRBD1. V shed 1 base, J shed 9 bases, and the junction held 7 bases outside the gene matches. The CDR3 covers 15 residues. Germline V gene lookup returns CDR1 SGHRS and CDR2 YFSETQ.

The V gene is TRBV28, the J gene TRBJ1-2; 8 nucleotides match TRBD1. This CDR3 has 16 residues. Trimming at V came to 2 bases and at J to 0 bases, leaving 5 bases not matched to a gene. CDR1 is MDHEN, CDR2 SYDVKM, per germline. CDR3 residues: CASSLGDRGTNYGYTF. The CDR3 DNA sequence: TGTGCCAGCAGTTTAGGCGACAGGGGCACTAACTATGGCTACACCTTC.

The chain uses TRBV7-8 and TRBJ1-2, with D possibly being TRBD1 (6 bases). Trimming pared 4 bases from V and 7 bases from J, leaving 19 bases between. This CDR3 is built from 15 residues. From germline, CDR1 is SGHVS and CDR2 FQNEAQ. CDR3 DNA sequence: TGTGCCAGCAGCTCGCGGGGGCAGGGATCGCGTGGCTACACCTTC. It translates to CASSSRGQGSRGYTF.

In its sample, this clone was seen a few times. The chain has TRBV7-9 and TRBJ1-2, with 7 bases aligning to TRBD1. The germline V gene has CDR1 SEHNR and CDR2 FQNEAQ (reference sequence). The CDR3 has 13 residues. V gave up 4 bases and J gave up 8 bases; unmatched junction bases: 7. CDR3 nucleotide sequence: TGTGCCAGCAGCTCAACACAGGGGATGGGCTACACCTTC. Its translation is CASSSTQGMGYTF. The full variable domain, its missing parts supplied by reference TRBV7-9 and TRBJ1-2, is DTGVSQNPRHKITKRGQNVTFRCDPISEHNRLYWYRQTLGQGPEFLTYFQNEAQLEKSRLLSDRFSAERPKGSFSTLEIQRTEQGDSAMYLCASSSTQGMGYTFGSGTRLTVV.

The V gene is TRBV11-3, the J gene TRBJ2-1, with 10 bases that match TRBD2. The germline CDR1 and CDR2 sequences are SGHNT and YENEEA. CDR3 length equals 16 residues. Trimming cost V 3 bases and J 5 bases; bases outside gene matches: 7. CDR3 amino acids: CASSFPLAGVHNEQFF. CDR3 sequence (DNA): TGTGCCAGCAGCTTCCCCCTAGCGGGAGTCCACAATGAGCAGTTCTTC. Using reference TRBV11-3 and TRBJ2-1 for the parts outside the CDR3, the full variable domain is EAGVVQSPRYKIIEKKQPVAFWCNPISGHNTLYWYLQNLGQGPELLIRYENEEAVDDSQLPKDRFSAERLKGVDSTLKIQPAELGDSAVYLCASSFPLAGVHNEQFFGPGTRLTVL.

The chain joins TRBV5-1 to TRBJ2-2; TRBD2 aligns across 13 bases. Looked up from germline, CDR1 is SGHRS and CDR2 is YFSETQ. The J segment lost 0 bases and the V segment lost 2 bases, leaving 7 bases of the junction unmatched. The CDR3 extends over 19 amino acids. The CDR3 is CASSFTSGRAFANTGELFF. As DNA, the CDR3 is TGCGCCAGCAGCTTTACTAGCGGGAGGGCCTTCGCGAACACCGGGGAGCTGTTTTTT.